A selection of T cell receptor beta chains follows, all from one sample in a study of blood T cells in healthy people across ages. TCRdb processed the 5' RACE reads anew with MiXCR; each CDR3 protein has one entry. Of fewer than 2,000,000 distinct CDR3 sequences listed, around 40% are singletons. The material sequenced was blood. The origin of the receptors is a human donor in good health. CDR3s include the opening cysteine and the closing phenylalanine or tryptophan. The D gene is left open where the match is weak. Some rows have no size entry. The others give once, few or many, or a class for an expanded clone.

>TRBD1|-|TRBJ1-1|TRBV20-1
TGCAGTGTTGGAACCGGGACAGAGTTTCCAGGACCTGAAGCTTTCTTT
CSVGTGTEFPGPEAFF
>TRBD1|few|TRBJ2-5|TRBV7-9
TGTGCCAGCAGCGACCTTACAGGGGAGTTGTGGGAGACCCAGTACTTC
CASSDLTGELWETQYF
>-|-|TRBJ2-3|TRBV20-1
TGCAGTGCTGGGCCCGGCACAGATACGCAGTATTTT
CSAGPGTDTQYF
>-|few|TRBJ1-2|TRBV29-1
TGCAGCGTTGCACGGACCTATGGCTACACCTTC
CSVARTYGYTF
>-|few|TRBJ2-3|TRBV29-1
TGCAGCGTTGCCTTGAGGGGCACAGATACGCAGTATTTT
CSVALRGTDTQYF
>TRBD1|-|TRBJ1-2|TRBV5-1
TGCGCCAGCAGCTTGACGCGGGACAGTACCTATGGCGACACCTTC
CASSLTRDSTYGDTF
>-|many|TRBJ2-3|TRBV6-5
TGTGCCAGCAGGTCACTACCTAGCACAGATACGCAGTATTTT
CASRSLPSTDTQYF
>-|-|TRBJ2-3|TRBV20-1
TGCAGTGCTAGAGATTACCGCACGGATACGCAGTATTTT
CSARDYRTDTQYF
>TRBD1|few|TRBJ2-2|TRBV5-1
TGCGCCAGCAGCGGGGGACAGGGGAACACCGGGGAGCTGTTTTTT
CASSGGQGNTGELFF
>-|once|TRBJ1-3|TRBV25-1
TGTGCCAGCAGTGACCCAGGAGGGGGAGGTGGAAACACCATATATTTT
CASSDPGGGGGNTIYF
>TRBD2|once|TRBJ2-5|TRBV6-5
TGTGCCAGCAGTTACTCGATTGGGGGGGCTAGCGGGGGCCTCTACCAAGAGACCCAGTACTTC
CASSYSIGGASGGLYQETQYF
>TRBD2|-|TRBJ2-1|TRBV29-1
TGCAGCGCTTCGGGACTAGCAGATGAGCAGTTCTTC
CSASGLADEQFF
>TRBD2|-|TRBJ2-7|TRBV20-1
TGCAGTGCTAGATCCATAGCGGGGGGGACCTACGAGCAGTACTTC
CSARSIAGGTYEQYF
>TRBD1|few|TRBJ2-1|TRBV7-3
TGTGCCAGCAGCTTAACATGGGACAGCGGATACAATGAGCAGTTCTTC
CASSLTWDSGYNEQFF
>-|-|TRBJ1-1|TRBV7-2
TGTGCCAGCAGCTTAGGGCAGACTAACGCTTTCTTT
CASSLGQTNAFF
>-|few|TRBJ2-1|TRBV20-1
TGCAGTGCCCGCCAACCATGGACCTCCTACAATGAGCAGTTCTTC
CSARQPWTSYNEQFF
>TRBD1|-|TRBJ2-7|TRBV7-2
TGTGCCAGCAGGACAGGACAGGGGCCCTACGAGCAGTACTTC
CASRTGQGPYEQYF
>TRBD1|-|TRBJ1-1|TRBV7-9
TGTGCCAGCAGCTCCTACAGGGGGCGGGCTGAAGCTTTCTTT
CASSSYRGRAEAFF
>TRBD1|-|TRBJ2-1|TRBV6-1
TGTGCCAGCAGCCCAAACAGGGGGGCAGTCAATGAGCAGTTCTTC
CASSPNRGAVNEQFF
>-|-|TRBJ1-2|TRBV28
TGTGCCAGCAACCCCCCCGTTCCATCCTATGGCTACACCTTC
CASNPPVPSYGYTF
>-|-|TRBJ1-2|TRBV3-1
TGTGCCAGCAGCCAAGATATTATGCGGGGCCGCGGCTACACCTTC
CASSQDIMRGRGYTF
>-|-|TRBJ2-2|TRBV7-9
TGTGCCAGCAGCTTGACGTATGTGGCGGAGCAAAACACCGGGGAGCTGTTTTTT
CASSLTYVAEQNTGELFF
>-|many|TRBJ2-3|TRBV12-3/TRBV12-4
TGTGCCAGCAGCCCTGGCCATAGCACAGATACGCAGTATTTT
CASSPGHSTDTQYF
>-|few|TRBJ1-1|TRBV4-3
TGCGCCAGCAGCCAAGATCGGAGGGGTACGGCGTGGACTGAAGCTTTCTTT
CASSQDRRGTAWTEAFF